Here is one TCR beta chain with its context. Its cognate antigen is unknown. The investigators reverse transcribed all of the isolated RNA, so they sequenced expressed TCRB transcripts. Measured with immunoSEQ multiplex PCR; TCRdb has only the in-frame clones, and not every one. The table records under 350,000 clones, 13% to 15% of them present only once. This sample is drawn from a study of beta chain features in type 1 diabetes. The CDR3 is made up of 14 amino acids. Germline V gene data show CDR1 as ENHRY and CDR2 as SYGVKD. After removal of 6 bases from V and 5 bases from J, the junction contained 6 bases not matched to a gene. Notes on the study in general: There was a moderate but significant shortening of TCRB CDR3s in all four CD4+ subsets of Type 1 diabetes patients.

Sequencing used naive CD4+ T cells from blood. This sequence was found in a man in his thirties or forties with type 1 diabetes. The chain recombines TRBV10-3 with TRBJ1-2; 10 bases are shared with TRBD1. The CDR3 loop reads CAIRAPGQGYGYTF. The CDR3 DNA sequence: TGTGCCATCAGGGCTCCGGGACAGGGGTATGGCTACACCTTC.